These T cell receptor beta chains were read from a single sample in a study of cytomegalovirus exposure and HLA in healthy donors. TCRdb's copy holds only in-frame clones and misses some; the assay was immunoSEQ multiplex PCR. The data show around 70,000 clones, about 93% seen once. The sample taken for sequencing was PBMCs. These receptors all stem from a woman aged 18-29 years in good health and CMV-seronegative. Each CDR3 is given with its conserved first and last residue. The order of the fields is V gene, clone size, D gene, J gene, CDR3 protein, CDR3 DNA. The D gene is left open where the match is weak. Size is omitted from some rows. Given values are once, few, many or a class for expanded clones.

V: TRBV6-4; size: -; D: TRBD2; J: TRBJ2-3; CDR3: CASSSGTSDTDTQYF; DNA: TGTGCCAGCAGTTCCGGGACTAGCGACACAGATACGCAGTATTTT
V: TRBV27; size: -; D: TRBD2; J: TRBJ2-5; CDR3: CASSLWAGGIQTQYF; DNA: TGTGCCAGCAGTTTATGGGCCGGGGGGATCCAGACCCAGTACTTC
V: TRBV5-4; size: -; D: TRBD2; J: TRBJ2-7; CDR3: CASTIGPGLASDEQYF; DNA: TGTGCCAGCACCATCGGCCCGGGACTAGCCTCTGACGAGCAGTACTTC
V: TRBV29-1; size: -; D: TRBD1; J: TRBJ1-2; CDR3: CSVESLGQNYGYTF; DNA: TGCAGCGTTGAAAGCTTGGGACAGAACTATGGCTACACCTTC
V: TRBV5-1; size: -; D: -; J: TRBJ2-3; CDR3: CASSSPGQYISPDTQYF; DNA: TGCGCCAGCAGCTCCCCGGGACAATATATTAGCCCAGATACGCAGTATTTT
V: TRBV30; size: -; D: -; J: TRBJ1-4; CDR3: CAWSIRGGDREKLFF; DNA: TGTGCCTGGAGTATCAGAGGAGGGGATCGTGAAAAACTGTTTTTT
V: TRBV6-1; size: -; D: -; J: TRBJ1-2; CDR3: CASSELGQPYGYTF; DNA: TGTGCCAGCAGTGAATTAGGACAGCCCTATGGCTACACCTTC
V: TRBV6-5; size: -; D: -; J: TRBJ2-7; CDR3: CASSYSVGQKTYEQYF; DNA: TGTGCCAGCAGTTACTCGGTCGGACAGAAAACCTACGAGCAGTACTTC
V: TRBV9; size: -; D: TRBD2; J: TRBJ2-1; CDR3: CASSANLLRAGAGNEQFF; DNA: TGTGCCAGCAGCGCGAACCTCCTTAGAGCGGGGGCCGGTAATGAGCAGTTCTTC
V: TRBV28; size: -; D: TRBD1; J: TRBJ2-7; CDR3: CASSHQTGTGYYEQYF; DNA: TGTGCCAGCAGTCATCAAACCGGGACAGGGTACTACGAGCAGTACTTC
V: TRBV9; size: once; D: -; J: TRBJ1-5; CDR3: CASSVRFDQPQHF; DNA: TGTGCCAGCAGCGTACGGTTTGATCAGCCCCAGCATTTT
V: TRBV7-8; size: -; D: -; J: TRBJ2-7; CDR3: CASNGLDSSYEQYF; DNA: TGTGCCAGCAACGGACTGGACAGCTCCTACGAGCAGTACTTC
V: TRBV18; size: -; D: TRBD2; J: TRBJ2-3; CDR3: CASSPLTSGGRTSTDTQYF; DNA: TGTGCCAGCTCACCGTTGACTAGCGGGGGGAGAACTAGCACAGATACGCAGTATTTT
V: TRBV4-3; size: -; D: -; J: TRBJ2-3; CDR3: CASSQEGGRGWTDTQYF; DNA: TGCGCCAGCAGCCAAGAAGGAGGAAGGGGGTGGACAGATACGCAGTATTTT
V: TRBV2; size: -; D: -; J: TRBJ2-5; CDR3: CASGAGRQETQYF; DNA: TGTGCCAGCGGGGCGGGGCGGCAAGAGACCCAGTACTTC
V: TRBV11-2; size: -; D: TRBD1; J: TRBJ1-6; CDR3: CASRKLQGRNSPLHF; DNA: TGTGCCAGCAGAAAACTACAGGGGAGGAATTCACCCCTCCACTTT
V: TRBV19; size: -; D: -; J: TRBJ2-5; CDR3: CASSPRGQETQYF; DNA: TGTGCCAGTAGTCCCCGGGGCCAAGAGACCCAGTACTTC
V: TRBV28; size: -; D: TRBD1; J: TRBJ1-6; CDR3: CASSFRTGEYNSPLHF; DNA: TGTGCCAGCAGTTTCAGGACAGGGGAATATAATTCACCCCTCCACTTT
V: TRBV9; size: -; D: -; J: TRBJ1-2; CDR3: CASSRSTDDGYTF; DNA: TGTGCCAGCAGCCGTTCGACAGACGATGGCTACACCTTC
V: TRBV5-1; size: -; D: -; J: TRBJ2-7; CDR3: CASSSGGTGPSEQYF; DNA: TGCGCCAGCAGCTCTGGGGGGACGGGTCCTTCCGAGCAGTACTTC
V: TRBV5-1; size: -; D: -; J: TRBJ2-2; CDR3: CASTLDQGTGELFF; DNA: TGCGCCAGCACCCTGGACCAGGGAACCGGGGAGCTGTTTTTT
V: TRBV6-4; size: -; D: TRBD1; J: TRBJ2-6; CDR3: CASSPDRAGANVLTF; DNA: TGTGCCAGCAGTCCGGACAGGGCCGGGGCCAACGTCCTGACTTTC
V: TRBV6-6; size: once; D: TRBD1; J: TRBJ2-1; CDR3: CASSRAGGTYNEQFF; DNA: TGTGCCAGCAGCCGCGCAGGGGGCACCTACAATGAGCAGTTCTTC
V: TRBV2; size: -; D: -; J: TRBJ1-6; CDR3: CASRRVGITISYNSPLHF; DNA: TGTGCCAGCAGGCGGGTAGGGATCACGATCTCCTATAATTCACCCCTCCACTTT
V: TRBV7-3; size: -; D: -; J: TRBJ2-1; CDR3: CASSLNFRGASYNEQFF; DNA: TGTGCCAGCAGCTTAAATTTTCGGGGGGCCTCCTACAATGAGCAGTTCTTC
V: TRBV19; size: -; D: -; J: TRBJ1-5; CDR3: CASSSLGGVRQPQHF; DNA: TGTGCCAGTAGTAGCCTCGGGGGGGTTCGGCAGCCCCAGCATTTT
V: TRBV5-1; size: -; D: -; J: TRBJ1-5; CDR3: CASSLAGIQGQRTNQPQHF; DNA: TGCGCCAGCAGCTTGGCCGGTATCCAGGGGCAAAGAACCAATCAGCCCCAGCATTTT
V: TRBV19; size: -; D: -; J: TRBJ1-2; CDR3: CASTRRDTAYGYTF; DNA: TGTGCCAGTACCCGTAGGGACACGGCGTATGGCTACACCTTC
V: TRBV4-1; size: -; D: TRBD1; J: TRBJ1-1; CDR3: CASSLLTGGVGNTEAFF; DNA: TGCGCCAGCAGCCTTCTAACAGGGGGAGTTGGGAACACTGAAGCTTTCTTT
V: TRBV30; size: -; D: -; J: TRBJ1-6; CDR3: CAWSVGGTHSPLHF; DNA: TGTGCCTGGAGTGTTGGGGGGACTCATTCACCCCTCCACTTT
V: TRBV5-1; size: -; D: -; J: TRBJ1-2; CDR3: CASSLGRGSTNYGYTF; DNA: TGCGCCAGCAGCTTGGGGCGGGGTTCGACTAACTATGGCTACACCTTC
V: TRBV27; size: -; D: -; J: TRBJ2-7; CDR3: CASSRIPRVRNEQYF; DNA: TGTGCCAGCAGTCGTATCCCTCGGGTAAGGAACGAGCAGTACTTC
V: TRBV29-1; size: -; D: -; J: TRBJ1-2; CDR3: CSVGRGSHGYTF; DNA: TGCAGCGTCGGCCGGGGGTCCCATGGCTACACCTTC
V: TRBV19; size: -; D: -; J: TRBJ1-2; CDR3: CASTQNYGYTF; DNA: TGTGCCAGTACCCAAAACTATGGCTACACCTTC
V: TRBV5-4; size: -; D: TRBD2; J: TRBJ2-1; CDR3: CASSGAGTSGLASYNEQFF; DNA: TGTGCCAGCAGCGGCGCCGGGACTAGCGGGTTAGCTTCCTACAATGAGCAGTTCTTC
V: TRBV9; size: -; D: -; J: TRBJ2-7; CDR3: CASSVRSRTVYEQYF; DNA: TGTGCCAGCAGCGTACGCTCCCGGACAGTCTACGAGCAGTACTTC
V: TRBV6-5; size: -; D: -; J: TRBJ2-3; CDR3: CASRPSRGRGHTQYF; DNA: TGTGCCAGCAGACCTTCACGAGGGCGAGGTCATACGCAGTATTTT
V: TRBV28; size: -; D: TRBD1; J: TRBJ1-6; CDR3: CASSPQGAGNSPLHF; DNA: TGTGCCAGCAGTCCACAGGGGGCGGGTAATTCACCCCTCCACTTT
V: TRBV28; size: -; D: -; J: TRBJ2-2; CDR3: CASSPPGSRWARSGELFF; DNA: TGTGCCAGCAGCCCCCCCGGGAGTCGCTGGGCAAGGTCAGGGGAGCTGTTTTTT
V: TRBV6-5; size: -; D: TRBD1; J: TRBJ1-5; CDR3: CASSLNRGIDQPQHF; DNA: TGTGCCAGCAGTCTGAACAGGGGAATAGATCAGCCCCAGCATTTT
V: TRBV7-9; size: -; D: -; J: TRBJ2-1; CDR3: CASSLTATPNNEQFF; DNA: TGTGCCAGCAGCTTAACAGCCACCCCCAACAATGAGCAGTTCTTC
V: TRBV7-2; size: -; D: -; J: TRBJ1-5; CDR3: CASSLAGVNQPQHF; DNA: TGTGCCAGCAGCTTAGCAGGGGTCAATCAGCCCCAGCATTTT
V: TRBV28; size: few; D: -; J: TRBJ1-5; CDR3: CSAGSNQPQHF; DNA: TGTTCTGCGGGTAGCAATCAGCCCCAGCATTTT
V: TRBV4-1; size: -; D: -; J: TRBJ2-4; CDR3: CASSQGLAGFDKNIQYF; DNA: TGCGCCAGCAGCCAAGGTCTCGCAGGGTTCGACAAAAACATTCAGTACTTC
V: TRBV23-1; size: -; D: -; J: TRBJ2-1; CDR3: CASSHRPTAYNEQFF; DNA: TGCGCCAGCAGTCACCGCCCGACAGCTTACAATGAGCAGTTCTTC
V: TRBV27; size: -; D: TRBD1; J: TRBJ2-7; CDR3: CASSTIYDRGHYEQYF; DNA: TGTGCCAGCAGTACTATCTACGACAGGGGGCATTACGAGCAGTACTTC